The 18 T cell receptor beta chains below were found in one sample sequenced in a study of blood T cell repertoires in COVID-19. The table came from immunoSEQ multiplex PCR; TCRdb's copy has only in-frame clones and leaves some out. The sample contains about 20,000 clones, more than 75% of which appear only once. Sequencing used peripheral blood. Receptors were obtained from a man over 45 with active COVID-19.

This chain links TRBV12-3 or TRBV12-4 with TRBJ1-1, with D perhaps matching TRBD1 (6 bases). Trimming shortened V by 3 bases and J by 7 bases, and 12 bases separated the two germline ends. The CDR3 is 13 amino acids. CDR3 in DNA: TGTGCCAGCAGTTTGGGGGGGCAGGTTGAAGCTTTCTTT. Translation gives CASSLGGQVEAFF.

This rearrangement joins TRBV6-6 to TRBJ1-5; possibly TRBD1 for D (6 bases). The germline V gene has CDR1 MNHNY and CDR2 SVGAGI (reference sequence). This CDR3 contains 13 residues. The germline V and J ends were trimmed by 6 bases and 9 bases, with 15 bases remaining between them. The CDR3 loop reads CASSTTGVTPQHF. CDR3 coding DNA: TGTGCCAGCAGCACGACAGGAGTTACGCCCCAGCATTTT.

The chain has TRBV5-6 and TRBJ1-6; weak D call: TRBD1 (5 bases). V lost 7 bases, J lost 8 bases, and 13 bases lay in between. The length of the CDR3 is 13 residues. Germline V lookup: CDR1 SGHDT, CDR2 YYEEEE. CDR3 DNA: TGTGCCAGCGGGGCAAATAGAGATTCACCCCTCCACTTT. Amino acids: CASGANRDSPLHF.

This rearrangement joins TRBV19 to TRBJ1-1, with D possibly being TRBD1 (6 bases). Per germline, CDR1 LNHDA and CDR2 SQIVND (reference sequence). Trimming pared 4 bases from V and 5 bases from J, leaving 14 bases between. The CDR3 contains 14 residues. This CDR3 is CASSTSRGQTEAFF. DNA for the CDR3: TGTGCCAGTAGTACCTCCAGGGGCCAGACTGAAGCTTTCTTT.

The CDR3 reads CASRRTGAYEQYF. The CDR3 DNA reads as TGTGCCAGCAGGAGGACAGGCGCCTACGAGCAGTACTTC. The V call is TRBV27, the J call TRBJ2-7; 7 bases map to TRBD1. CDR1 is MNHEY, CDR2 SMNVEV, per germline (reference sequence). The ends lost 6 bases at V and 2 bases at J; junction bases unmatched: 4. CDR3 length: 13 residues.

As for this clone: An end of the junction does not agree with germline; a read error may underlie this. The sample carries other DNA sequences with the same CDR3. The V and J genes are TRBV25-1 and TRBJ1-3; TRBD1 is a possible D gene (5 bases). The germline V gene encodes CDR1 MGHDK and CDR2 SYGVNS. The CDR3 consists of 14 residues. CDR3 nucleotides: TGCGCCAGCAGACAGAGTAACTCTGGAAACACCATATATTTT. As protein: CASRQSNSGNTIYF.

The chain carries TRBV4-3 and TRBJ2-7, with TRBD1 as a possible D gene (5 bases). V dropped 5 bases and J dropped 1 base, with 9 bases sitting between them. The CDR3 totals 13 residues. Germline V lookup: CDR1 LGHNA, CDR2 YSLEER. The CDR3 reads CASSKRQSYEQYF. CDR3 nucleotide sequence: TGCGCCAGCAGCAAGCGACAGTCCTACGAGCAGTACTTC.

The CDR3: CASSEDRGSYNEQFF. The CDR3, as DNA: TGCGCCAGCAGTGAGGACAGGGGGTCCTACAATGAGCAGTTCTTC. V usage is TRBV10-1 and J usage is TRBJ2-1; 9 bases agree with TRBD1. This CDR3 comprises 15 residues. V lost 2 bases, J lost 1 base, and 0 bases stayed unmatched. The germline CDR1 and CDR2 sequences are WNHNN and SYGVQD (reference sequence).

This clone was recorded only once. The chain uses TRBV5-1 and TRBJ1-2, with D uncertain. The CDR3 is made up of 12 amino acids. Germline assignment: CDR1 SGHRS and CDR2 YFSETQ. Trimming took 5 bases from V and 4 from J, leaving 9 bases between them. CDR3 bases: TGCGCCAGCAGAAGGGAGGGCTATGGCTACACCTTC. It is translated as CASRREGYGYTF.

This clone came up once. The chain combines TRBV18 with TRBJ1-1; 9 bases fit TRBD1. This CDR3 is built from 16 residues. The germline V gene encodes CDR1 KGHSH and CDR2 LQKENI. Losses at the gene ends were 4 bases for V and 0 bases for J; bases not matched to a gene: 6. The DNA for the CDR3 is TGTGCCAGCTCACTGGGGACAGGGAGAGTGAACACTGAAGCTTTCTTT. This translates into CASSLGTGRVNTEAFF.

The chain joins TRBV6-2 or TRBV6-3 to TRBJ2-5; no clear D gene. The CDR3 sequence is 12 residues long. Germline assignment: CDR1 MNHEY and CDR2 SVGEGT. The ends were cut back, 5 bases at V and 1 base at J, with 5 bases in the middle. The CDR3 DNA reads TGTGCCAGCAGTGAGATCCAAGAGACCCAGTACTTC. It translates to CASSEIQETQYF.

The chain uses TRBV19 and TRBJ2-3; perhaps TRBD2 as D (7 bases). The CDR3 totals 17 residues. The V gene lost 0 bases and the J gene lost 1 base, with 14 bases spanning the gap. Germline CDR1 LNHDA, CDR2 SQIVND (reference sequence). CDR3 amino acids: CASSIDLTGGRTDTQYF. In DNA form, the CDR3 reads TGTGCCAGTAGTATAGATCTCACGGGGGGCCGCACAGATACGCAGTATTTT.

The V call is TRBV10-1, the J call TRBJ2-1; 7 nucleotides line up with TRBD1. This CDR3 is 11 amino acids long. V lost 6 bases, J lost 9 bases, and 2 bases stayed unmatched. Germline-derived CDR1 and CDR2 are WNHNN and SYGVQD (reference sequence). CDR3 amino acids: CASSQGVEQFF. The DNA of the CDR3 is TGCGCCAGCAGCCAGGGGGTTGAGCAGTTCTTC.

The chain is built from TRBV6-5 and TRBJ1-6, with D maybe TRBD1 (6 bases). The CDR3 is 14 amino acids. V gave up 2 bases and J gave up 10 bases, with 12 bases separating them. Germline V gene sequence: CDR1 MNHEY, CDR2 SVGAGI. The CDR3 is CASSYASQGSPLHF. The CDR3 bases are TGTGCCAGCAGTTACGCGAGTCAGGGGTCACCCCTCCACTTT.

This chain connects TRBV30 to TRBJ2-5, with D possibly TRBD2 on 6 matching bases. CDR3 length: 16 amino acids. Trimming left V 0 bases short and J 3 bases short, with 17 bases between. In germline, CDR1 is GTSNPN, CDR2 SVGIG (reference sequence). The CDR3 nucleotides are TGTGCCTGGAGTGTACCGGGAGAAACCATGAAAGAGACCCAGTACTTC. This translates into CAWSVPGETMKETQYF.

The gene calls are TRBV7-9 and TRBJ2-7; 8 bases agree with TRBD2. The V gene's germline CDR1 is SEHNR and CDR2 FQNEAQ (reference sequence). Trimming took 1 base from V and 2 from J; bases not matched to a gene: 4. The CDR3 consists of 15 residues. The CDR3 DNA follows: TGTGCCAGCAGCTTAGTTGCGGGGGGTACCTACGAGCAGTACTTC. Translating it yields CASSLVAGGTYEQYF.

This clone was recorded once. Here the CDR3 DNA reads TGTGCCAGCAGCTTCCTGGACAGGGAAGAGACCCAGTACTTC. It yields the protein CASSFLDREETQYF. The gene calls are TRBV5-4 and TRBJ2-5, with 8 bases identical to TRBD1. The CDR3 extends over 14 amino acids. Germline V gene sequence: CDR1 SGHNT, CDR2 YYREEE (reference sequence). Trimming took 2 bases from V and 3 from J; bases not matched to a gene: 3.

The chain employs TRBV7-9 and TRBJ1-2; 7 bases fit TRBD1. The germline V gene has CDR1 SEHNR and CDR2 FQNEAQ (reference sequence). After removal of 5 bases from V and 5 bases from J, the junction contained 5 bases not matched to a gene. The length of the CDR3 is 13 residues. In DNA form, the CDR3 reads TGTGCCAGCAGCCCACCGACAGGGTATGGCTACACCTTC. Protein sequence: CASSPPTGYGYTF.